This T cell receptor (beta chain) stems from a study of early T cells in non-severe SARS-CoV-2 infection. Study at large: Whole-blood bulk RNA, unsorted, was sequenced, and chains were unpaired.

Points on this clonotype: No antigen is known for it.

Notes on the study in general: A preference for anti-spike CD8 responses marked VDJdb matching, which missed private and CD4 specificities.

Germline CDR1 and CDR2: SNHLY and FYNNEI. CDR3 size: 12 residues. The V end was cut by 4 bases, the J end by 7 bases, with 5 bases between. The TCR library protocol was used to attach unique molecular identifiers. These identifiers were attached to individual cDNA molecules. MiXCR, run by TCRdb on the 5' RACE reads, gives a single entry per CDR3 protein. The sample has 85,000 to 90,000 distinct CDR3 sequences, 14% seen once. The TCR comes from an adult who was a healthcare worker with PCR-confirmed SARS-CoV-2 infection or an uninfected control (not recorded which). The specimen sequenced was whole blood. The V gene is TRBV2, the J gene TRBJ1-6; no clear D. CDR3 nucleotide sequence: TGTGCCAGCAGTGTCCCCAATTCACCCCTCCACTTT. It yields the protein CASSVPNSPLHF.